The 8 T cell receptor beta chains presented below share a single source sample, sequenced in a study of T-cell reconstitution after alpha-beta-depleted transplantation in children. Unique molecular identifiers tagged the TCRbeta library. Each CDR3 protein gets one entry after TCRdb re-called the PCR reads with MiXCR. The data contain around 300,000 distinct CDR3 sequences, roughly 10% of them singletons. The starting material was peripheral blood, obtained 180 days after TCRalphabeta/CD19-depleted stem cell transplant. The receptors were gathered from a male patient aged 2 to 9 who had a stem cell transplant for chronic granulomatous disease, so the T cells may come from the graft donor.

About this clonotype itself: With a much larger clone just one base away, this may be a read error. Here the CDR3 reads CASSISTAHEQYF. CDR3 in DNA: TGTGCCAGCAGTATCAGTACGGCCCACGAGCAGTACTTC. This rearrangement joins TRBV28 to TRBJ2-7; no reliable D call. Trimming shortened V by 5 bases and J by 5 bases, and 13 bases separated the two germline ends. This CDR3 has 13 amino acids. From germline, CDR1 is MDHEN and CDR2 SYDVKM.

The chain links TRBV29-1 to TRBJ2-1; TRBD2 matches at 9 bases. With V trimmed by 4 bases and J by 9 bases, 19 bases remained unmatched. CDR1 SQVTM and CDR2 ANQGSEA come from the germline V gene. This CDR3 contains 17 residues. CDR3 region: CSVARISGSIFPGEQFF. CDR3 DNA sequence: TGCAGCGTTGCTCGAATTAGCGGGAGTATATTCCCGGGTGAGCAGTTCTTC.

This clonotype was observed many times. The V and J genes are TRBV25-1 and TRBJ2-1, with D tentatively TRBD1 (5 bases). Germline CDR1 MGHDK, CDR2 SYGVNS. Trimming stripped 4 bases from V and 4 bases from J, with 14 bases between. CDR3 length: 15 amino acids. CDR3 in amino acids: CASSGQDSDYNEQFF. The CDR3 nucleotides read TGTGCCAGCAGTGGGCAAGACAGCGATTACAATGAGCAGTTCTTC.

This clonotype showed up many times. The chain links TRBV5-1 to TRBJ2-3; weak D call: TRBD2 (5 bases). V shed 0 bases and J shed 2 bases, with 10 bases lying between them. In germline, CDR1 is SGHRS, CDR2 YFSETQ. The CDR3 loop spans 15 amino acids. CDR3 nucleotides: TGCGCCAGCAGCTTGGGAAGCGGCCACACAGATACGCAGTATTTT. Translated: CASSLGSGHTDTQYF.

This clonotype has ten or more counts. CDR3 sequence (DNA): TGTGCCAGCAGCAAAAACCGGGACGGCTCCTACGAGCAGTACTTC. This codes for CASSKNRDGSYEQYF. This chain connects TRBV7-2 to TRBJ2-7; D may be TRBD1 or TRBD2 (5 bases each). The length of the CDR3 is 15 residues. V lost 5 bases and J 0 bases, leaving 14 bases between the germline ends. CDR1 SGHTA and CDR2 FQGNSA come from the germline V gene. Using reference TRBV7-2 and TRBJ2-7 for the parts outside the CDR3, the full variable domain is GAGVSQSPSNKVTEKGKDVELRCDPISGHTALYWYRQSLGQGLEFLIYFQGNSAPDKSGLPSDRFSAERTGGSVSTLTIQRTQQEDSAVYLCASSKNRDGSYEQYFGPGTRLTVT.

This clonotype appeared many times. The rearrangement joins TRBV7-2 to TRBJ2-1; no definite D call. Germline CDR1 is SGHTA and CDR2 is FQGNSA. The length of the CDR3 is 11 residues. V shed 1 base and J shed 8 bases, with 3 bases lying between them. The CDR3 DNA reads as TGTGCCAGCAGCTTAGTCTATGAGCAGTTCTTC. It yields the protein CASSLVYEQFF.

This clonotype appeared many times. The chain joins TRBV11-1 to TRBJ1-2, with D possibly matching TRBD1 (5 bases). Germline CDR1 reads SGHAT; CDR2 reads FQDESV (reference sequence). CDR3 size: 18 residues. V dropped 5 bases and J dropped 7 bases, with 29 bases sitting between them. The CDR3 spells CASSEDLTGFPDNGGYTF. CDR3 sequence (DNA): TGTGCCAGCAGCGAAGACCTTACAGGTTTTCCGGATAATGGTGGCTACACCTTC.

This chain connects TRBV28 to TRBJ2-7, with TRBD2 matching over 8 bases. CDR3 length: 14 amino acids. From germline, CDR1 is MDHEN and CDR2 SYDVKM. Trimming removed 5 bases from V and 4 bases from J; junction bases left unmatched: 7. DNA for the CDR3: TGTGCCAGCAGTCCCGGGACTAGGAAATACGAGCAGTACTTC. This translates into CASSPGTRKYEQYF.